Given below is one T cell receptor (beta chain) in context. The antigen remains undetermined. This sample stems from a study of beta chain features in type 1 diabetes. Study-wide context: Patient and healthy donor groups were alike in age, gender and cell yields.

The investigators reverse transcribed all of the isolated RNA, so they sequenced expressed TCRB transcripts. Clones were read by immunoSEQ multiplex PCR, and TCRdb kept only the in-frame ones, dropping some. The repertoire consists of a few hundred thousand clones, with around 25% occurring once and the leading ten covering about 0.011%. CDR1 is MDHEN, CDR2 SYDVKM, per germline. Deletions cut 4 bases from V and 2 bases from J, with 9 bases between. The CDR3 loop spans 13 amino acids. Points from the study as a whole: Shortening that was moderate but significant affected the TCRB CDR3s of Type 1 diabetes patients in all four CD4+ subsets. Relative to healthy donors, patients appeared to have naive, central memory and Treg TCRB repertoires that were more similar. Any role of HLA type in TCRB rearrangement remained unresolved here.

Staining for CD45RO/CCR7/CD25/CD127/CD95/CD27 allowed sorting of CD4+ naive, central memory, regulatory and stem cell-like memory cells. Sequencing used naive CD4+ T cells from blood. This chain uses TRBV28 with TRBJ2-7; D is undetermined. The TCR sequence derives from a woman aged 30 to 39 with type 1 diabetes. DNA of the CDR3: TGTGCCAGCAGTTCCCCGAGTCCCTACGAGCAGTACTTC. The encoded protein is CASSSPSPYEQYF. The variable domain in full, completed from reference TRBV28 and TRBJ2-7, reads DVKVTQSSRYLVKRTGEKVFLECVQDMDHENMFWYRQDPGLGLRLIYFSYDVKMKEKGDIPEGYSVSREKKERFSLILESASTNQTSMYLCASSSPSPYEQYFGPGTRLTVT.